Listed here are 15 T cell receptor beta chains from one sample, sequenced in a study of T-cell memory formation after mild COVID-19. Each CDR3 protein is one row after TCRdb ran MiXCR on the 5' RACE reads. Of approximately 250,000 distinct CDR3 sequences in the sample, about 17% were seen once. The material sequenced was PBMCs or a T cell subset sorted from them (not recorded which). The source of these receptors is a young man who had mild COVID-19 (a few samples of this study predate the infection). Cell type and time point are not known.

The chain's CDR3 is CASGRGQYEQYF. The DNA for the CDR3 is TGTGCTAGTGGTAGGGGGCAATACGAGCAGTACTTC. The chain uses TRBV12-5 and TRBJ2-7; 7 bases are shared with TRBD1. This CDR3 contains 12 residues. Losses at the gene ends were 5 bases for V and 4 bases for J; bases not matched to a gene: 2. Germline values: CDR1 LGHNT, CDR2 FRNRAP. Supplemented by reference TRBV12-5 and TRBJ2-7, the full variable domain reads DARVTQTPRHKVTEMGQEVTMRCQPILGHNTVFWYRQTMMQGLELLAYFRNRAPLDDSGMPKDRFSAEMPDATLATLKIQPSEPRDSAVYFCASGRGQYEQYFGPGTRLTVT.

This clonotype was recorded at least ten times. The rearrangement links TRBV4-1 to TRBJ2-3; D remains ambiguous. Germline CDR1 MGHRA, CDR2 YSYEKL. Trimming pared 0 bases from V and 0 bases from J, leaving 10 bases between. The CDR3 length is 16 residues. For the CDR3, the DNA is TGCGCCAGCAGCCAAGAGAGCCTACCTAGCACAGATACGCAGTATTTT. Its protein product is CASSQESLPSTDTQYF.

The chain is built from TRBV20-1 and TRBJ1-1; 9 bases align to TRBD1. V gave up 3 bases and J gave up 3 bases; unmatched junction bases: 8. CDR1 is DFQATT and CDR2 is SNEGSKA in the germline V gene (reference sequence). The CDR3 has 15 residues. The chain's CDR3 is CSASPWDREDTEAFF. Here the CDR3 DNA reads TGCAGTGCTAGCCCCTGGGACAGGGAGGACACTGAAGCTTTCTTT.

This clonotype has more than one count but fewer than ten. The genes are TRBV4-3 and TRBJ2-1; D uncertain. Trimming shortened V by 4 bases and J by 7 bases, and 17 bases separated the two germline ends. Germline CDR1 reads LGHNA; CDR2 reads YSLEER. The CDR3 extends over 15 amino acids. The CDR3 loop reads CASSLIRVSVNEQFF. CDR3 nucleotide sequence: TGCGCCAGCAGCCTGATAAGGGTCTCGGTAAATGAGCAGTTCTTC.

V usage is TRBV19 and J usage is TRBJ2-2; TRBD1 aligns across 7 bases. V gave up 4 bases and J gave up 4 bases; unmatched junction bases: 9. The CDR3 is 16 amino acids. CDR1 is LNHDA, CDR2 SQIVND, per germline (reference sequence). The CDR3: CASSNWTGHPTGELFF. The CDR3 bases are TGTGCCAGTAGTAATTGGACAGGCCACCCCACCGGGGAGCTGTTTTTT.

This clonotype was counted between two and nine times. The V gene is TRBV12-3 or TRBV12-4, the J gene TRBJ2-2; maybe TRBD1 (5 bases). The ends were cut back, 10 bases at V and 6 bases at J, with 15 bases in the middle. CDR3 length equals 13 residues. CDR3 protein: CATRTTVSGELFF. DNA for the CDR3: TGTGCCACAAGGACAACCGTCTCCGGGGAGCTGTTTTTT.

This clonotype was recorded once. CDR3 amino acids: CASSLAGPTTADTQYF. Written as DNA, the CDR3 is TGTGCCAGCAGCTTAGCCGGGCCCACGACGGCAGATACGCAGTATTTT. The V and J genes are TRBV7-2 and TRBJ2-3; D gene unclear. Per germline, CDR1 SGHTA and CDR2 FQGNSA. The CDR3 loop spans 16 amino acids. V was clipped by 0 bases and J by 4 bases, with 14 bases between them.

There are a few counts of this clonotype. V and J are TRBV20-1 and TRBJ2-7; 9 nucleotides match TRBD1. From germline, CDR1 is DFQATT and CDR2 SNEGSKA (reference sequence). J was trimmed by 2 bases and V by 3 bases; bases with no gene match: 8. This CDR3 is built from 15 residues. CDR3 DNA: TGCAGTGCTAGGGTAGACAGGGGGAATCCCTACGAGCAGTACTTC. The encoded protein is CSARVDRGNPYEQYF.

The chain combines TRBV5-1 with TRBJ1-1; D is perhaps TRBD1 (5 bases). Trimming left V 0 bases short and J 0 bases short, with 12 bases between. In germline, CDR1 is SGHRS, CDR2 YFSETQ. The CDR3 has 16 amino acids. This chain's CDR3 is CASSLASGTLNTEAFF. CDR3 nucleotides: TGCGCCAGCAGCTTGGCTTCAGGGACGTTGAACACTGAAGCTTTCTTT.

This clonotype came up a few times. V is TRBV5-1 and J is TRBJ1-6; no clear D gene. The germline CDR1 and CDR2 sequences are SGHRS and YFSETQ. Trimming stripped 0 bases from V and 7 bases from J, with 5 bases between. The CDR3 has 13 residues. The DNA for the CDR3 is TGCGCCAGCAGCTTGGGGCAGAATTCACCCCTCCACTTT. This translates into CASSLGQNSPLHF.

This chain joins TRBV7-9 and TRBJ1-6; D ambiguous. CDR1 SEHNR and CDR2 FQNEAQ come from the germline V gene (reference sequence). Trimming shortened V by 1 base and J by 7 bases, and 5 bases separated the two germline ends. The CDR3 sequence is 13 residues long. CDR3 coding DNA: TGTGCCAGCAGCTTAGATTGGAATTCACCCCTCCACTTT. This translates into CASSLDWNSPLHF.

Comments on this clonotype: A single base separates this from a much larger clone, so it may be a read error. The gene calls are TRBV2 and TRBJ2-7, with 12 bases aligning to TRBD1. From germline, CDR1 is SNHLY and CDR2 FYNNEI. V lost 9 bases to trimming and J lost 7 bases; unmatched junction nucleotides: 7. The CDR3 contains 13 residues. CDR3 in DNA: TGTGCCAGGTCCGGGACAGGGGGCGGGGAGCAGTACTTC. This sequence encodes CARSGTGGGEQYF.

The chain carries TRBV20-1 and TRBJ1-6, with 7 bases that match TRBD1. This CDR3 region has 15 residues. The V and J ends lost 3 bases and 3 bases, in that order; junction bases with no gene match: 5. Germline loops: CDR1 DFQATT, CDR2 SNEGSKA (reference sequence). CDR3 bases: TGCAGTGCTAGGGAAGCAGGGGGCTATAATTCACCCCTCCACTTT. This codes for CSAREAGGYNSPLHF.

This clonotype was seen at least ten times. CDR3: CSVEVPGQENQPQHF. The CDR3 DNA reads as TGCAGCGTTGAAGTCCCGGGACAGGAGAATCAGCCCCAGCATTTT. The chain couples TRBV29-1 to TRBJ1-5; 8 bases align to TRBD1. Germline-derived CDR1 and CDR2 are SQVTM and ANQGSEA. V lost 1 base, J lost 4 bases, and 6 bases stayed unmatched. This CDR3 is built from 15 residues.

This clonotype showed up just a few times. The rearrangement uses TRBV5-1 and TRBJ2-5; 11 bases are a match to TRBD2. V shed 7 bases and J 5 bases; nucleotides not matched to a gene: 7. The CDR3 is made up of 14 amino acids. Germline V gene lookup returns CDR1 SGHRS and CDR2 YFSETQ. The CDR3 nucleotides are TGCGCCAGCGGCGGACTAGCGGGTACCGAGACCCAGTACTTC. Encoded protein: CASGGLAGTETQYF.